This entry is about one TCR beta chain. The antigen remains undetermined. Produced via immunoSEQ multiplex PCR; TCRdb's table is partial and in-frame only. The sample has over 100,000 clones, 80% to 95% seen once. The data originate from a study of graft-versus-host responses after intestinal transplantation. The germline V gene encodes CDR1 WNHNN and CDR2 SYGVQD (reference sequence). The ends were cut back, 5 bases at V and 7 bases at J, with 18 bases in the middle. There are 15 residues in the CDR3. This clonotype originated in a human donor who received an intestinal transplant. The genes are TRBV10-1 and TRBJ2-1; no definite D call. The sample was unstimulated CD4+ T cells sorted from spleen or lymph node cells, taken before intestinal transplant. This chain's CDR3 is CASSSATASENEQFF. CDR3 DNA sequence: TGCGCCAGCAGTTCCGCTACTGCATCCGAGAATGAGCAGTTCTTC.